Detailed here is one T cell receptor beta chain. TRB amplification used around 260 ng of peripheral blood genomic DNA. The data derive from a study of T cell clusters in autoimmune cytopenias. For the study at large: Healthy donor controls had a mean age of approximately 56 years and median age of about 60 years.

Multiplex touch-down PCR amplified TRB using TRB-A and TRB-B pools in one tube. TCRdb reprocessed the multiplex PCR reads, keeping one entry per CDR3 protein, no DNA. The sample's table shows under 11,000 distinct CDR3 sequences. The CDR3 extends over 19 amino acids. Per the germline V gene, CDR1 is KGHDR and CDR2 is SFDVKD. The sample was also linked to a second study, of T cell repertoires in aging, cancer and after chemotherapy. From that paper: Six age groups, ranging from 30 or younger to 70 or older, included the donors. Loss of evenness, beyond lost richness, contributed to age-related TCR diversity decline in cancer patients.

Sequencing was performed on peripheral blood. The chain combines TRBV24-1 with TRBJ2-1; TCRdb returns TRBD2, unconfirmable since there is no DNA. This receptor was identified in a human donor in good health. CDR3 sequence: CATSDFPSGRARPANEQFF.